This T cell receptor (beta chain) is from a study of T cells in Graves' hyperthyroidism and ophthalmopathy. Across 18 months, stable Graves' hyperthyroidism was marked by no progression to ophthalmopathy. Based on clinical symptoms, serum thyroxine and TRAb, thyroid ultrasound and orbital computed tomography, diagnoses were reached. In regard to this clonotype: A much larger clone sits a single nucleotide away, making a read error possible. The CDR3 ends on some other residue instead of the conserved phenylalanine or tryptophan, so this is likely a read error.

CDR1 SEHNR and CDR2 FQNEAQ come from the germline V gene (reference sequence). This CDR3 has 13 amino acids. The V gene lost 5 bases and the J gene lost 2 bases, with 9 bases spanning the gap. Template material for amplifying TCR beta CDR3 regions consisted of RNA transcripts. First-round RT-PCR targeting the TCR CDR3 was performed with the HTBI primer set. MiXCR, applied by TCRdb to the multiplex PCR reads, yields one record per CDR3 protein. This sample yields a few hundred thousand distinct CDR3 sequences, of which around 23% are seen a single time; less than 65% belongs to the top ten. The rearrangement links TRBV7-9 to TRBJ1-1; no clear D. Material for sequencing was blood. The source is a woman between 50 and 59 years old with Graves' hyperthyroidism. The CDR3 spells CASSIDVNTEAFS. The CDR3 region has the DNA TGTGCCAGCAGCATCGACGTTAACACTGAAGCTTTCTCT.